This TCR beta chain was obtained from a study of blood T cell repertoires in COVID-19. Germline V gene lookup returns CDR1 SGDLS and CDR2 YYNGEE. CDR3 length equals 13 residues. The V end was cut by 2 bases, the J end by 12 bases, with 17 bases between. Sequencing was performed with immunoSEQ multiplex PCR; in TCRdb, only in-frame clones are kept and a portion is missing. The sample contains about 260,000 clones, about 85% of which appear only once. The TCR originated in a man aged 55 to 69 who had recovered from COVID-19. Sequenced input: peripheral blood. The chain uses TRBV9 and TRBJ1-2; D is perhaps TRBD1 (5 bases). The CDR3 nucleotides are TGTGCCAGCAGCGTGACAGTAGCGGGACCTAACACCTTC. It translates to CASSVTVAGPNTF.